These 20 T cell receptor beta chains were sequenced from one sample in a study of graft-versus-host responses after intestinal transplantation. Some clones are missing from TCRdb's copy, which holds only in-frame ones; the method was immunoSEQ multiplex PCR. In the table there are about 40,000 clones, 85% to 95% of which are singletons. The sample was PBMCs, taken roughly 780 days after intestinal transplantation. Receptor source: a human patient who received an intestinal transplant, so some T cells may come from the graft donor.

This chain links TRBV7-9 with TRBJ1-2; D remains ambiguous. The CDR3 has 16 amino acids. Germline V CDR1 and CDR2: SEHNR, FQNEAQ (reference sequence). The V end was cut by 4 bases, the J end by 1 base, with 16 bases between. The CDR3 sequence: CASSSSGPALNYGYTF. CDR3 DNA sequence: TGTGCCAGCAGCTCCAGTGGTCCCGCCCTTAACTATGGCTACACCTTC.

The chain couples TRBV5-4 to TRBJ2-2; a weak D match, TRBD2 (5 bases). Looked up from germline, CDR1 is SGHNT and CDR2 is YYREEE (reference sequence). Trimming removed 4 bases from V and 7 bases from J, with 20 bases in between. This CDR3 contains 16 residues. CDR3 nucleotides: TGTGCCAGCAGCCCTTACGATAGACCCCGGGGCGGGGAGCTGTTTTTT. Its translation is CASSPYDRPRGGELFF.

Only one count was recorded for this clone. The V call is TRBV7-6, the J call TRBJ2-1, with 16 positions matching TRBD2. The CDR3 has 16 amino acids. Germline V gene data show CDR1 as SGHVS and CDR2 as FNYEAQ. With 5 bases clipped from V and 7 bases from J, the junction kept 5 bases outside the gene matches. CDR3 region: CASSRGTSGGANEQFF. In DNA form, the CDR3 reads TGTGCCAGCAGCAGAGGGACTAGCGGGGGGGCGAATGAGCAGTTCTTC.

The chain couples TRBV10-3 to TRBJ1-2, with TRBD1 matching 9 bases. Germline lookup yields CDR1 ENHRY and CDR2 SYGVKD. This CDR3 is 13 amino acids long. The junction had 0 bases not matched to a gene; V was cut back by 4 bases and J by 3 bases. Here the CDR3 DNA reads TGTGCCATCAGTGGGACAGGGGACTATGGCTACACCTTC. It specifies CAISGTGDYGYTF.

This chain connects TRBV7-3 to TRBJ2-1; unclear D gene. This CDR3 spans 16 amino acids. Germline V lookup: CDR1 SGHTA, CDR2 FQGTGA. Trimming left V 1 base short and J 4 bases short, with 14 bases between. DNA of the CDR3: TGTGCCAGCAGCTTAATGGGGTCGCCCCTGTACAATGAGCAGTTCTTC. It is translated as CASSLMGSPLYNEQFF.

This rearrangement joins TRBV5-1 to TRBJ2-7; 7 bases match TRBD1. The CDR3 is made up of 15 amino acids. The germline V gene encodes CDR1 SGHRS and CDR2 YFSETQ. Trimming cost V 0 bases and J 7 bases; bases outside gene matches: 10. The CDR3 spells CASSLEGGTEKEQYF. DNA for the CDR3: TGCGCCAGCAGCTTGGAGGGTGGGACAGAGAAAGAGCAGTACTTC.

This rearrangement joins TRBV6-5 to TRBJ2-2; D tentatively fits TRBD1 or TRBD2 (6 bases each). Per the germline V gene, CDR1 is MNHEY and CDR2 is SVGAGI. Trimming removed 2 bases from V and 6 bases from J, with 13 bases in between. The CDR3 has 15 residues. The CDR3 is CASSYTEGGAGELFF. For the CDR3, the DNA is TGTGCCAGCAGTTACACAGAGGGGGGAGCCGGGGAGCTGTTTTTT.

For the CDR3, the DNA is TGTGCCAGCAGTTACAACAGAGCCTACGAGCAGTACTTC. This translates into CASSYNRAYEQYF. The chain employs TRBV6-5 and TRBJ2-7; D is undetermined. Germline-derived CDR1 and CDR2 are MNHEY and SVGAGI. The germline V and J ends were trimmed by 2 bases and 2 bases, with 7 bases remaining between them. The CDR3 contains 13 residues.

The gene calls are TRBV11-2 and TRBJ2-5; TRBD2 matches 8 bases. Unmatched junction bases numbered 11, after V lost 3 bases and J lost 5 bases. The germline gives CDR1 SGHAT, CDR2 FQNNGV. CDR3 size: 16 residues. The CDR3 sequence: CASSFTSAGVIETQYF. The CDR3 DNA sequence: TGTGCCAGCAGCTTCACTTCAGCGGGAGTAATTGAGACCCAGTACTTC.

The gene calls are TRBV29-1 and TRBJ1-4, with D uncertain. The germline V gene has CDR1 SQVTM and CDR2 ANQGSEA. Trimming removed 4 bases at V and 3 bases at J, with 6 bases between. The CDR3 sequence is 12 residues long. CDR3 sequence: CSVVGANEKLFF. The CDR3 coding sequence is TGCAGCGTTGTGGGTGCTAATGAAAAACTGTTTTTT.

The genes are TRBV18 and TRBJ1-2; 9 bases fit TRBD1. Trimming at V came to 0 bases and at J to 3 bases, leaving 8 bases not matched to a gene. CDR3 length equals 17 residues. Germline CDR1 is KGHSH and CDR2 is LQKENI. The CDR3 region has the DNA TGTGCCAGCTCACCACCAAGTTACGGACAGGGGTACTATGGCTACACCTTC. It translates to CASSPPSYGQGYYGYTF.

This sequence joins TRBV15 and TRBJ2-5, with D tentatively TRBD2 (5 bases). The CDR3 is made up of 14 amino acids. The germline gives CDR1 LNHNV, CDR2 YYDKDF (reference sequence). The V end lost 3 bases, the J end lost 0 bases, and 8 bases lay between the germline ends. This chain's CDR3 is CATSRGVYQETQYF. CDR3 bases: TGTGCCACCAGCAGGGGAGTGTACCAAGAGACCCAGTACTTC. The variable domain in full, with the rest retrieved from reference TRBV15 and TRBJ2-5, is DAMVIQNPRYQVTQFGKPVTLSCSQTLNHNVMYWYQQKSSQAPKLLFHYYDKDFNNEADTPDNFQSRRPNTSFCFLDIRSPGLGDTAMYLCATSRGVYQETQYFGPGTRLLVL.

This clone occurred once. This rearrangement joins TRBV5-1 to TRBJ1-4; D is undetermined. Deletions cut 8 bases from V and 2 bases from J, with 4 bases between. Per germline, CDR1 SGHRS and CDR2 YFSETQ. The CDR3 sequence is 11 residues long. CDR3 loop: CASITNEKLFF. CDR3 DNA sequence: TGCGCCAGTATTACTAATGAAAAACTGTTTTTT.

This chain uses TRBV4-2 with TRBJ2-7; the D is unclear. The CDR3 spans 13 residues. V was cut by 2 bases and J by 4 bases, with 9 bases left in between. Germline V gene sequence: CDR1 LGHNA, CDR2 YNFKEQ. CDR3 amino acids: CASSQRRDYEQYF. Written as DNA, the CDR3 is TGTGCCAGCAGCCAACGTAGGGATTACGAGCAGTACTTC.

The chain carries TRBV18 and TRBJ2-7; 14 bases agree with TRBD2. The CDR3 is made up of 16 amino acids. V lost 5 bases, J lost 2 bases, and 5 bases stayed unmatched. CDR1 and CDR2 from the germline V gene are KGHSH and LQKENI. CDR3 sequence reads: CASSEGLAGGPYEQYF. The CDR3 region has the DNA TGTGCCAGCTCAGAAGGACTAGCGGGAGGTCCCTACGAGCAGTACTTC.

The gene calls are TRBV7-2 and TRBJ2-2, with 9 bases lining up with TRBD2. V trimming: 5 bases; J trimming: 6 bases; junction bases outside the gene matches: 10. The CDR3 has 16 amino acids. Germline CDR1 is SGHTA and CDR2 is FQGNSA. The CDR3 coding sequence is TGTGCCAGCAGCCCCATACTGGGACTAGCTCCCGGGGAGCTGTTTTTT. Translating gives CASSPILGLAPGELFF.

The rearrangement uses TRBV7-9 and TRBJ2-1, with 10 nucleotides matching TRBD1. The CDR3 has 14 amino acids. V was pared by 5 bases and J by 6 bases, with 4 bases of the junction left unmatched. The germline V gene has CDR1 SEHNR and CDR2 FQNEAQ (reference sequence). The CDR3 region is CASSERTGGNEQFF. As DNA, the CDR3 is TGTGCCAGCAGCGAGCGGACAGGGGGCAATGAGCAGTTCTTC.

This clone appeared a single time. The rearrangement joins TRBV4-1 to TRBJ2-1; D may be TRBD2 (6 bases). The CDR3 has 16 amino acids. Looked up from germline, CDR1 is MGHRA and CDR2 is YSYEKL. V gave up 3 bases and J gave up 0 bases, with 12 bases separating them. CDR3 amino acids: CASSHRGTHSYNEQFF. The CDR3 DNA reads TGCGCCAGCAGCCACCGCGGGACCCACTCCTACAATGAGCAGTTCTTC.

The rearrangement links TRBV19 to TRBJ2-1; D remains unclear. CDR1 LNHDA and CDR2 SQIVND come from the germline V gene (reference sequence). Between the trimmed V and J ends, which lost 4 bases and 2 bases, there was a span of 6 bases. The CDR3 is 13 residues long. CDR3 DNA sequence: TGTGCCAGTAGTACCCTTCCCTACAATGAGCAGTTCTTC. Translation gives CASSTLPYNEQFF.

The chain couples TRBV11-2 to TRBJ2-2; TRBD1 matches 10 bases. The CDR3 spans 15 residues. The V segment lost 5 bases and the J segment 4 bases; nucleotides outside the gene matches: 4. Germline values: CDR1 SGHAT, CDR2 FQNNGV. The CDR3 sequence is CASSLRTGGTGELFF. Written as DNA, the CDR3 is TGTGCCAGCAGCCTTCGGACAGGGGGCACCGGGGAGCTGTTTTTT.